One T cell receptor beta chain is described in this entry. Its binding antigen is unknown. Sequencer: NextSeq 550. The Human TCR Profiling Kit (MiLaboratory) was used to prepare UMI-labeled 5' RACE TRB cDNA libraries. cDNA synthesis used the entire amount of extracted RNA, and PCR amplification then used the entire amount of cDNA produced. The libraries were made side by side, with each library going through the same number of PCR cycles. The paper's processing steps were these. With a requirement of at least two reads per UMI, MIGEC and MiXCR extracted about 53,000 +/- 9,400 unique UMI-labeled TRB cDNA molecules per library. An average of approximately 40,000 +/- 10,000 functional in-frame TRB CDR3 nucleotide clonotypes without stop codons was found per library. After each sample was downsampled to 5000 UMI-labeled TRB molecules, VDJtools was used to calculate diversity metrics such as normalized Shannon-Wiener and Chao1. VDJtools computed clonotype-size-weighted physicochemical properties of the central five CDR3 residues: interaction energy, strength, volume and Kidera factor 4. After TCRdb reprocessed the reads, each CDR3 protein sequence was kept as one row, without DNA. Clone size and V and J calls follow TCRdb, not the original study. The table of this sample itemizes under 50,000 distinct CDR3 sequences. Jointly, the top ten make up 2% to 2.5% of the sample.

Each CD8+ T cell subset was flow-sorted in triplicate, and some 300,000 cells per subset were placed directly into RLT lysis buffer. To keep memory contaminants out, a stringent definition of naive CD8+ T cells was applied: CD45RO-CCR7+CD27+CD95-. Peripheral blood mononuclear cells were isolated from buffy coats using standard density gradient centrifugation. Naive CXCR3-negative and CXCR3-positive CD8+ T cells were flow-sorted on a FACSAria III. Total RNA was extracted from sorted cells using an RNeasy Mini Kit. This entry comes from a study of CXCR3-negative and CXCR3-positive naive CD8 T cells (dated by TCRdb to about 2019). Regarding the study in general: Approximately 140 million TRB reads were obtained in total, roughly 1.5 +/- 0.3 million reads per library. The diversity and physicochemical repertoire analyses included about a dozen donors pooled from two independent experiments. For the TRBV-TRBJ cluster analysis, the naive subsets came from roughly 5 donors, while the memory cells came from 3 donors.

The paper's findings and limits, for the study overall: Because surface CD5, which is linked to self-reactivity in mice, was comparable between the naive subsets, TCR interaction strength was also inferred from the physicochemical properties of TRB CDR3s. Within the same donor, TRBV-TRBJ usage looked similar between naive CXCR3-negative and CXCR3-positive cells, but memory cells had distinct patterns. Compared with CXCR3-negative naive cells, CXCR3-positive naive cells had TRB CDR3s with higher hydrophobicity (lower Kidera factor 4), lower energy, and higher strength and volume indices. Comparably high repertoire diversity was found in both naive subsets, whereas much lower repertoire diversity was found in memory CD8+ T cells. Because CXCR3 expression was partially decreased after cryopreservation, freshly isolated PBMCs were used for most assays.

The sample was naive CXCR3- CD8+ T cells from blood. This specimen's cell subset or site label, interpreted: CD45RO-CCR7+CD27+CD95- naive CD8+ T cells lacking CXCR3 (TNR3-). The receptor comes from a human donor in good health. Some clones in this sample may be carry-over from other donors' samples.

The CDR3 sequence is CASSSSVGNGEAFF. In this chain, TRBV28 is recombined with TRBJ1-1. CDR1 and CDR2 were assigned from the germline V gene as MDHEN and SYDVKM. The CDR3 measures 14 amino acids from cysteine to phenylalanine. The record lacks a DNA sequence.